Following are 25 T cell receptor beta chains from one sample sequenced in a study of blood T cells in healthy people across ages. A second PCR, run for about 7 to 11 cycles, used a sample-barcoded 5' primer plus a J-beta primer mix. TCRdb itself ran the 5' RACE reads through MiXCR, one entry per CDR3 protein. Among about 1.8 million distinct CDR3 sequences listed, roughly 49% were seen once. The sample consisted of blood. The receptor source for this set is a woman aged 35 to 49 in good health.

This clonotype was seen a few times. The V call is TRBV9, the J call TRBJ2-3; 8 nucleotides line up with TRBD2. This CDR3 has 15 residues. CDR1 is SGDLS and CDR2 is YYNGEE in the germline V gene. The ends lost 5 bases at V and 4 bases at J; junction bases unmatched: 9. CDR3 in DNA: TGTGCCAGCAGAAGAAGCGGGGGCTCCTCAGATACGCAGTATTTT. It translates to CASRRSGGSSDTQYF.

The chain is built from TRBV9 and TRBJ1-5; maybe TRBD1 (6 bases). Trimming stripped 3 bases from V and 3 bases from J, with 10 bases between. Germline CDR1 reads SGDLS; CDR2 reads YYNGEE. The CDR3 extends over 14 amino acids. The CDR3 coding sequence is TGTGCCAGCAGCGAGGACAGCCACAATCAGCCCCAGCATTTT. Residues: CASSEDSHNQPQHF.

The chain links TRBV5-1 to TRBJ2-6; maybe TRBD2 (7 bases). The germline gives CDR1 SGHRS, CDR2 YFSETQ. Trimming left V 4 bases short and J 1 base short, with 18 bases between. There are 18 residues in the CDR3. The CDR3 sequence is CASSLDGGPTSGANVLTF. DNA of the CDR3: TGCGCCAGCAGCCTGGACGGGGGGCCCACGTCTGGGGCCAACGTCCTGACTTTC.

This clonotype was counted a few times. The CDR3 DNA follows: TGCGCCAGCAGCTGGGGGGACAGGGAGAGTACAGATACGCAGTATTTT. Translated, it gives CASSWGDRESTDTQYF. V is TRBV5-1 and J is TRBJ2-3; 9 nucleotides agree with TRBD1. The germline CDR1 and CDR2 sequences are SGHRS and YFSETQ. V was clipped by 3 bases and J by 3 bases; unmatched bases: 8. This CDR3 has 16 amino acids.

This rearrangement joins TRBV6-2 or TRBV6-3 to TRBJ2-3; 9 nucleotides match TRBD1. Trimming at V came to 6 bases and at J to 13 bases, leaving 8 bases not matched to a gene. This CDR3 spans 12 amino acids. CDR1 and CDR2 from the germline V gene are MNHEY and SVGEGT. The CDR3, as DNA: TGTGCCAGCAGCTCCGGGACAGGGTCTGAGTATTTT. It yields the protein CASSSGTGSEYF.

This clonotype came up a few times. CDR3 nucleotide sequence: TGCGCCAGCAGCCAAGATGAGAACACCGAAGAGACCCAGTACTTC. Encoded protein: CASSQDENTEETQYF. The chain combines TRBV4-3 with TRBJ2-5, with D hard to call. The germline V gene encodes CDR1 LGHNA and CDR2 YSLEER. This CDR3 has 15 residues. The V gene lost 0 bases and the J gene lost 3 bases, with 11 bases spanning the gap.

The chain joins TRBV11-3 to TRBJ1-6; D not certain. Germline values: CDR1 SGHNT, CDR2 YENEEA. With 7 bases removed from V and 7 bases from J, the gap between germline ends came to 17 bases. This CDR3 has 15 residues. CDR3 sequence (DNA): TGTGCCAGCACACCTTTGTCGACCGAGAATTCACCCCTCCACTTT. Translated: CASTPLSTENSPLHF.

The chain joins TRBV6-5 to TRBJ1-2, with 7 bases aligning to TRBD1. V gave up 10 bases and J gave up 8 bases; unmatched junction bases: 10. Germline CDR1 MNHEY, CDR2 SVGAGI. This CDR3 comprises 12 residues. CDR3 DNA sequence: TGTGCCACCCAGAAGACAGGGCTCGGCTACACCTTC. This encodes CATQKTGLGYTF.

This clonotype was seen just once. Possible read error: a much larger clone is one base away. V usage is TRBV28 and J usage is TRBJ1-5, with D unresolved. Germline V CDR1 and CDR2: MDHEN, SYDVKM. The CDR3 length is 12 residues. CDR3 DNA sequence: TGTGCCGGCAGTTTATATGATCAGCCCCAGCATTTT. It codes for CAGSLYDQPQHF. Full variable domain (rest looked up from reference TRBV28 and TRBJ1-5): DVKVTQSSRYLVKRTGEKVFLECVQDMDHENMFWYRQDPGLGLRLIYFSYDVKMKEKGDIPEGYSVSREKKERFSLILESASTNQTSMYLCAGSLYDQPQHFGDGTRLSIL.

The chain combines TRBV7-2 with TRBJ2-7, with D possibly matching TRBD2 (7 bases). The V end was cut by 4 bases, the J end by 6 bases, with 22 bases between. CDR3 size: 16 residues. The germline CDR1 and CDR2 sequences are SGHTA and FQGNSA. CDR3: CASSSRILGGRGEQYF. CDR3 nucleotide sequence: TGTGCCAGCAGCTCCCGAATCCTCGGGGGGCGCGGCGAGCAGTACTTC.

The genes are TRBV19 and TRBJ2-5; TRBD1 aligns across 7 bases. The CDR3 sequence is 15 residues long. The V and J ends lost 5 bases and 2 bases, in that order; junction bases with no gene match: 8. Germline assignment: CDR1 LNHDA and CDR2 SQIVND (reference sequence). CDR3 nucleotide sequence: TGTGCCAGTAGTCCCAAGGACAGGCTACAAGAGACCCAGTACTTC. Translated, it gives CASSPKDRLQETQYF.

The chain links TRBV29-1 to TRBJ2-4, with D possibly being TRBD1 or TRBD2 (5 bases each). TRBJ2-7 matches the DNA end more closely, so the J call is doubtful. Germline-derived CDR1 and CDR2 are SQVTM and ANQGSEA. The CDR3 consists of 12 residues. The CDR3 bases are TGCAGCGGGGGGTATCTTTATCCCGAGCAGTACTTC. This encodes CSGGYLYPEQYF.

The chain couples TRBV28 to TRBJ2-3, with 16 bases that match TRBD2. This CDR3 is 20 amino acids long. J lost 0 bases, V lost 5 bases, and 11 bases had no gene match. The V gene's germline CDR1 is MDHEN and CDR2 SYDVKM. Written as DNA, the CDR3 is TGTGCCAGCAGTCCATCGGGACTAGCGGGGGGGCGGCGAAGCACAGATACGCAGTATTTT. It is translated as CASSPSGLAGGRRSTDTQYF.

This chain links TRBV20-1 with TRBJ1-1, with D possibly matching TRBD1 (6 bases). The CDR3 consists of 14 residues. CDR1 is DFQATT, CDR2 SNEGSKA, per germline (reference sequence). V shed 3 bases and J shed 4 bases, with 15 bases lying between them. CDR3 in DNA: TGCAGTGCTAGTAAGGACAGTGGGCGCACTGAAGCTTTCTTT. Its translation is CSASKDSGRTEAFF.

The chain joins TRBV6-5 to TRBJ1-2; TRBD1 is a possible D gene (5 bases). The V gene's germline CDR1 is MNHEY and CDR2 SVGAGI. V was clipped by 2 bases and J by 6 bases, with 19 bases between them. The CDR3 is 16 residues long. As DNA, the CDR3 is TGTGCCAGCAGTTACGCCGTAAGGGGAAGGAGTAATGGCTACACCTTC. It translates to CASSYAVRGRSNGYTF.

This clonotype occurred once. The chain recombines TRBV2 with TRBJ1-2, with a weak D call TRBD1 (5 bases). CDR3 length: 16 residues. V was trimmed by 9 bases and J by 0 bases, leaving 20 bases between them. Germline values: CDR1 SNHLY, CDR2 FYNNEI. The chain's CDR3 is CASYPGAEDSNYGYTF. The CDR3 DNA reads TGTGCCAGTTATCCCGGGGCAGAAGATTCTAACTATGGCTACACCTTC.

This clonotype showed up just a few times. The chain couples TRBV25-1 to TRBJ1-2, with D unresolved. CDR1 is MGHDK, CDR2 SYGVNS, per germline. CDR3 size: 13 residues. V lost 6 bases and J 0 bases, leaving 8 bases between the germline ends. The DNA for the CDR3 is TGTGCCAGCAGGGAAGATGCTAACTATGGCTACACCTTC. Translated, it gives CASREDANYGYTF.

This chain joins TRBV4-3 and TRBJ2-3, with D uncertain. Germline assignment: CDR1 LGHNA and CDR2 YSLEER. The V and J ends lost 0 bases and 5 bases respectively, with 6 bases between them. The CDR3 is 13 amino acids. The DNA of the CDR3 is TGCGCCAGCAGCCAAGATCGATTAGATACGCAGTATTTT. Its translation: CASSQDRLDTQYF.

This clonotype was observed a few times. The chain carries TRBV9 and TRBJ2-5; 9 bases map to TRBD2. There are 16 residues in the CDR3. Trimming took 0 bases from V and 1 from J; bases not matched to a gene: 4. The germline V gene encodes CDR1 SGDLS and CDR2 YYNGEE. DNA for the CDR3: TGTGCCAGCAGCGTAGAGTCGGGACTAGCCCAAGAGACCCAGTACTTC. Its protein is CASSVESGLAQETQYF. The complete variable domain, with remaining parts taken from reference TRBV9 and TRBJ2-5, reads DSGVTQTPKHLITATGQRVTLRCSPRSGDLSVYWYQQSLDQGLQFLIQYYNGEERAKGNILERFSAQQFPDLHSELNLSSLELGDSALYFCASSVESGLAQETQYFGPGTRLLVL.

This clonotype appeared a few times. The chain has TRBV29-1 and TRBJ1-2; 9 positions agree with TRBD1. The CDR3 spans 12 residues. In germline, CDR1 is SQVTM, CDR2 ANQGSEA. The V segment lost 7 bases and the J segment 4 bases; nucleotides outside the gene matches: 4. The CDR3 coding sequence is TGCAGCGCCGCGACAGGGGGCTATGGCTACACCTTC. Protein product: CSAATGGYGYTF.

The chain links TRBV6-5 to TRBJ2-4, with 10 positions matching TRBD1. The CDR3 contains 14 residues. Germline values: CDR1 MNHEY, CDR2 SVGAGI. V was clipped by 8 bases and J by 6 bases; unmatched bases: 7. CDR3 DNA: TGTGCCAGCGCCGACAGGGGGCTAGTAAACATTCAGTACTTC. Translation gives CASADRGLVNIQYF.

The rearrangement uses TRBV11-2 and TRBJ1-1; 7 bases line up with TRBD1. The CDR3 contains 15 residues. V lost 1 base to trimming and J lost 7 bases; unmatched junction nucleotides: 9. Looked up from germline, CDR1 is SGHAT and CDR2 is FQNNGV. CDR3 sequence (DNA): TGTGCCAGCAGCTTAGCGTCAGGGGGACCCCTTGAAGCTTTCTTT. It encodes CASSLASGGPLEAFF.

This chain uses TRBV9 with TRBJ1-2; 9 bases are shared with TRBD1. This CDR3 has 13 amino acids. Losses at the gene ends were 0 bases for V and 11 bases for J; bases not matched to a gene: 5. The germline V gene encodes CDR1 SGDLS and CDR2 YYNGEE. The CDR3 coding sequence is TGTGCCAGCAGCGTAGTAGGGACAGGGATTTACACCTTC. Protein: CASSVVGTGIYTF.

The chain joins TRBV5-1 to TRBJ2-3; unclear D gene. The CDR3 runs 17 residues. CDR1 is SGHRS and CDR2 is YFSETQ in the germline V gene. The germline V and J ends were trimmed by 4 bases and 2 bases, with 20 bases remaining between them. CDR3 nucleotides: TGCGCCAGCAGCCTACCAGACACCGCATTTTCCACAGATACGCAGTATTTT. It codes for CASSLPDTAFSTDTQYF.

This clonotype has a handful of counts. The chain joins TRBV4-1 to TRBJ1-2; TRBD1 might be the D (6 bases). V lost 0 bases and J lost 2, with 13 bases in between. The CDR3 is 16 residues long. CDR1 and CDR2 (germline): MGHRA, YSYEKL. The CDR3 DNA reads TGCGCCAGCAGCCAAGAACGGCTTGGGACAAACTATGGCTACACCTTC. The encoded protein is CASSQERLGTNYGYTF.